This T cell receptor beta chain was identified in a study of cytomegalovirus exposure and HLA in healthy donors (dated by TCRdb to 2015 to 2018). For the wider study: An earlier analysis of roughly 570 of the donors reported about 280 Gb of sequence data and around 120 million unique TCR beta sequences obtained from some 170 million T cells. An earlier analysis of 587 of the donors used high-throughput TCR beta sequencing to judge whether each TCR beta V gene segment behaved as functional or pseudogenic. Donor age, sex, ethnicity and CMV serostatus were compiled alongside the repertoire data. The study aimed to test whether signatures of past pathogen exposure could be identified by cataloging public T cell receptors. The study used immunosequencing to profile the T cell repertoires of approximately 630 subjects and linked those repertoires to cytomegalovirus serostatus. To predict cytomegalovirus infection status, the study brought together high-throughput TCR immunosequencing, statistical association of individual TCRs with disease status, and machine learning. Of the roughly 410 genotyped donors, roughly 80% were placed in the genetic ancestry cluster associated with self-reported Caucasian donors. HLA typing included class I and class II loci at four-digit resolution. About 300 gigabases of sequencing data and tens of millions of unique TCR sequences were included in an early release covering under 650 HLA-typed donors. Rather than drawing on any new phenotypic data, the later analysis identified candidate immune exposures from TCR beta sequences and the way those sequences occurred across donors. Five DR-DQ haplotypes were treated as single units for association and clustering because of strong linkage in the cohort. Among roughly 400 genotyped donors of the cohort, an average of about 240,000 unique TCR beta nucleotide sequences were sequenced per donor, about a sixth of them non-productive. Genome-wide SNP genotypes for about three fifths of the 666 donors were used in a later genetic analysis, which treated that subset as a discovery cohort. The number of donors typed differed by locus, with 629-630 for A, B, C, DRB1 and DQB1, approximately 500 for DQA1, over 600 for DPA1, and about 450 for DPB1. Every discovery cohort repertoire had been produced on one sequencing platform. A later analysis re-analyzed previously published TCR beta repertoires from 666 donors and added high-resolution HLA genotyping to study TCR occurrence patterns. In addition to the first cohort of 500 to 850 subjects, a separate validation cohort of approximately 110 different subjects was used.

The study at large found these results: The study gave a list of 150 to 200 TCR beta chains associated with cytomegalovirus. Only TCR beta chains were sequenced in this cohort, and the absence of alpha or paired-chain data limited detectable features. A cluster of highly shared sequence variants was judged likely to represent a technical artifact of the sequencing pipeline. The classifier was reported to diagnose cytomegalovirus status with high specificity and sensitivity in both the original and validation cohorts. An association between a missense DCLRE1C variant and V-gene and J-gene trimming of TCR beta chains was found in a later genetic analysis and replicated in an independent cohort. Because HLA typing was missing for some donors at each locus, association tests included only the typed subset. Assigning TCR associations to individual alleles was difficult when HLA alleles, especially DR and DQ, strongly co-occurred. Compared with equally common non-associated chains, HLA-associated TCR beta chains in a later analysis were more clonally expanded and had lower generation probabilities. A further reported finding was that TCR beta sequences accurately predicted the HLA-A and HLA-B alleles for most subjects in the first cohort. In a later analysis, several top co-occurrence clusters were reported to appear linked to parvovirus B19, influenza, CMV and Epstein-Barr virus. In a later analysis, the rate of TCR association differed among HLA loci, with DRB1 alleles having the most associated TCRs and HLA-C alleles having the fewest. In a later analysis, most CMV-associated TCR beta chains were found to appear HLA-restricted, with HLA associations seemingly driven largely by CMV exposure. The 87-base-pair reads could not distinguish some IMGT-functional V segments, including TRBV6-2 and TRBV6-3, so those segments were excluded. Presence/absence analyses assumed roughly uniform sequencing depth across donors, an assumption that may not hold. An earlier analysis of approximately 570 of the donors showed that most TCR beta V segments appeared in productive rearrangements either about 87% or about 30% of the time, which broadly matched IMGT annotations. It was suggested by the authors that the approach could potentially be generalized to other disease states and immunological phenotypes. Most TCR sequences were observed very rarely across donors, whereas some public TCRs were present in many individuals. A later genetic analysis reported fewer N-insertions in productive TCRs among donors in an Asian-associated ancestry cluster than the roughly 700-donor mean. The only immune exposure information available for the cohort was CMV serostatus. Correlated functional status among segregating V segments might reflect linkage disequilibrium, but an unknown experimental factor could not be ruled out. In vitro tests confirmed that a few of the cytomegalovirus-associated TCR beta chains recognize cytomegalovirus antigens. A later analysis associated about 17,000 TCR beta sequences with specific HLA alleles at a false discovery rate of 0.05. The earlier analysis of 587 of the donors excluded roughly 17 rarely observed V segments, including chromosome 9 orphons, because counts were too low.

In total, roughly 710 healthy bone marrow donors made up the cohort. All cohort members were sampled while nominally healthy, although unrecorded immune exposures were likely present. The donor tested CMV seronegative, placing the donor among the approximately 400 seronegative members of the cohort. A peripheral blood sample was collected from each donor, and TCR beta sequencing was performed on peripheral blood mononuclear cells. Genomic DNA extraction from the blood cell samples was performed with the Qiagen DNeasy Blood Extraction Kit. As to this clone: This receptor's antigen is unknown. Per-nucleotide qualities are absent, and no much larger clonotype sits a single base away.

CDR1 and CDR2 (SEHNR, FQNEAQ) derive from the germline V gene (reference sequence). The CDR3 covers 15 residues, taking in both the cysteine and the phenylalanine. The DNA shown is the 45-base CDR3, in frame from base 1. The germline V and J ends show losses of 4 bases and 8 bases respectively, and no gene match explains 7 bases of the junction. The receptor library was made with the immunoSEQ multiplex PCR assay. For the multiplex PCR, a mixture combining 60 forward primers for TCR Vbeta segments and 13 reverse primers for TCR Jbeta segments was used. The CDR3 region of rearranged TCR beta genes was amplified from genomic DNA with a multiplex PCR assay. The Illumina HiSeq System was used to sequence the amplified TCR beta libraries as 87-base-pair reads. The paper's processing steps were these. Across the 640 or so repertoires, a later analysis counted 60 million to 90 million unique TCR beta chains, approximately 12 million of which were shared by at least two donors. Raw reads were error-corrected and collapsed into unique sequences by a nearest-neighbor algorithm in which closely related sequences were merged to remove PCR and sequencing errors. To assign V, D and J gene segments, CDR3 sequences were aligned to IMGT reference sequences. For a sequence to be retained, a match of at least six nucleotides to both a V gene segment and a J gene segment was required. Rearrangements were classified as productive when the CDR3 lacked stop codons and remained in frame with V and J, and all other rearrangements were classified as non-productive. CDR3 was defined by IMGT convention, running from the second conserved V-encoded cysteine to the conserved J-encoded phenylalanine. Sequences without an unambiguous match to a single V gene segment were excluded from the earlier analysis of 450 to 650 of the donors. In an earlier analysis of 587 of the donors, V segments were called functional above 56.7% productive rearrangements and were called segregating when the between-donor standard deviation exceeded 5%. A statistical classification framework was developed to diagnose cytomegalovirus status using the catalog of TCR beta chain sequences. In a later analysis, V and J genes were assigned by comparing TCR nucleotide sequences against IMGT/GENE-DB human TR gene sequences. The TCRdist pipeline was used in a later analysis to assign CDR3 sequences and most-parsimonious VDJ recombination scenarios. In a later analysis, each TCR beta chain was defined by its CDR3 amino acid sequence together with its V-gene family, and reads lacking a unique V-gene family were excluded. As a way to deal with suspected cross-contamination and a sequencing artifact, a later analysis dropped roughly 600 nucleotide sequences that were highly shared and had low generation probability. For each public chain, a later analysis derived a clonal expansion index from normalized ranks of inferred template counts within each repertoire. In a later analysis, generation probabilities were computed with a VDJ recombination model fitted to out-of-frame rearrangements, and the resulting probabilities were checked against IGoR. In a later analysis, TCR-TCR, TCR-HLA and TCR-CMV co-occurrence was scored with hypergeometric tests, and a repertoire-size bias correction was applied to TCR pairs. False discovery rates were estimated in a later analysis by permuting HLA or CMV assignments 20 times. A later analysis grouped co-occurring TCRs with DBSCAN, adding TCRdist sequence similarity when clustering within HLA-allele-positive subsets. Co-occurrence clustering excluded repertoires with fewer than 30,000 or more than 120,000 public chains, plus five with anomalous nucleotide sharing. TCRdb retrieved this table from immuneACCESS and kept in-frame rearrangements only. Not all clones are present; in checked studies, unresolved V genes account for under half, and no reason is known for the remainder. The V and J calls and the clone size are those of that table, but D and trimming were determined from the DNA. The sample records about 190,000 clones, 85% to 90% of which are singletons. The ten largest clonotypes hold about 1.7% of the sample.

The chain joins TRBV7-9 to TRBJ2-1; 11 nucleotides in the junction match TRBD1. The specimen was PBMCs. The receptor's source is a young woman in good health and CMV-seronegative. The base sequence is TGTGCCAGCAGCTCCCCGGGACAGGGGGATTATGAGCAGTTCTTC. Its translation reads: CASSSPGQGDYEQFF.